Here is one T cell receptor beta chain with its context. The antigen is not known. CDR1 is SGHRS, CDR2 YFSETQ, per germline. Trimming left V 3 bases short and J 0 bases short, with 10 bases between. This CDR3 region has 16 residues. The data derive from a study of T-cell memory formation after mild COVID-19. Notes on the study in general: Balance between CD4 and CD8 was seen in clones contracting day 15 to 85, and a CD4+ lean was seen in later expanders. Most CD4+ clones that shrank were in CM and EM, while CD8+ ones turned up in EMRA.

Sample barcodes and UMIs were carried by the TCR alpha and TCR beta cDNA libraries that 5'RACE generated with constant-segment primers. TCRdb processed the 5' RACE reads anew with MiXCR; each CDR3 protein has one entry. The sample carries some 120,000 distinct CDR3 sequences, over 15% recorded once. This clonotype originated in a man between 18 and 35 years old who had mild COVID-19 (a few samples of this study predate the infection). Cell type and time point are not known. The rearrangement joins TRBV5-1 to TRBJ2-6, with D uncertain. The sequenced sample consisted of PBMCs or a T cell subset sorted from them (not recorded which). The CDR3 spells CASSSDGSSGANVLTF. Here the CDR3 DNA reads TGCGCCAGCAGCTCGGACGGCAGCTCTGGGGCCAACGTCCTGACTTTC. The complete variable domain, with remaining parts taken from reference TRBV5-1 and TRBJ2-6, reads KAGVTQTPRYLIKTRGQQVTLSCSPISGHRSVSWYQQTPGQGLQFLFEYFSETQRNKGNFPGRFSGRQFSNSRSEMNVSTLELGDSALYLCASSSDGSSGANVLTFGAGSRLTVL.